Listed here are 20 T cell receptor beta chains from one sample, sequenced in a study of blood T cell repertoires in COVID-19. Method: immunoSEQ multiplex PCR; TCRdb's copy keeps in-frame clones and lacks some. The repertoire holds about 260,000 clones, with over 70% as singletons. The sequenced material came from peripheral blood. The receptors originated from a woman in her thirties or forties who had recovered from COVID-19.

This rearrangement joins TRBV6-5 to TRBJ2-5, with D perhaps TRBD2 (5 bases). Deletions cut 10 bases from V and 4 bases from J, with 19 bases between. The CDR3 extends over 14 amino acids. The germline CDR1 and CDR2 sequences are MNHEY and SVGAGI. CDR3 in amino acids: CATLNPGKRETQYF. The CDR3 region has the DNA TGTGCCACCCTAAATCCCGGGAAGCGAGAGACCCAGTACTTC.

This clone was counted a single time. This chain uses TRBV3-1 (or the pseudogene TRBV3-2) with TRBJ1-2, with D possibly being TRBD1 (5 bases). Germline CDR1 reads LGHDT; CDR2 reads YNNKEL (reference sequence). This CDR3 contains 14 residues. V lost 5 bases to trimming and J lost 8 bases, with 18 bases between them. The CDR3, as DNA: TGTGCCAGCAGCGAGCAGGACCCAGGGTTCGGCTACACCTTC. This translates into CASSEQDPGFGYTF.

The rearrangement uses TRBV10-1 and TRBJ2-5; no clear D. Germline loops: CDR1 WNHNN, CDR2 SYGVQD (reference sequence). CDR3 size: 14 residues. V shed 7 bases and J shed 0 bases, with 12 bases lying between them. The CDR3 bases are TGCGCCAGCACCCACGCGCGGAACCAAGAGACCCAGTACTTC. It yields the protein CASTHARNQETQYF.

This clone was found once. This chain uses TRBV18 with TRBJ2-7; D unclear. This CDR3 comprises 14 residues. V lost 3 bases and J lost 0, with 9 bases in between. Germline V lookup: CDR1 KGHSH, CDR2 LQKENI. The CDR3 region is CASSPEPSSYEQYF. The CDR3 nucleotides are TGTGCCAGCTCACCCGAACCGAGCTCCTACGAGCAGTACTTC.

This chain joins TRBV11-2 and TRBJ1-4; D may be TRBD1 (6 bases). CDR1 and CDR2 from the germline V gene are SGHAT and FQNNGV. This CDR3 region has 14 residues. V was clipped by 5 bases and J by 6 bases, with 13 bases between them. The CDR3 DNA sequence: TGTGCCAGCAGCCAAAACAGGGCGGATGAAAAACTGTTTTTT. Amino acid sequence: CASSQNRADEKLFF. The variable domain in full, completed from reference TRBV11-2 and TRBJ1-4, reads EAGVAQSPRYKIIEKRQSVAFWCNPISGHATLYWYQQILGQGPKLLIQFQNNGVVDDSQLPKDRFSAERLKGVDSTLKIQPAKLEDSAVYLCASSQNRADEKLFFGSGTQLSVL.

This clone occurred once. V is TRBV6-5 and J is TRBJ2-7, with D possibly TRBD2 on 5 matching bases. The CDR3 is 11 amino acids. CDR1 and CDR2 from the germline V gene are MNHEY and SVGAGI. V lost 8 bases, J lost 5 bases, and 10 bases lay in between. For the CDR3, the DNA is TGTGCCAGCGTAGGGAGAAACGAGCAGTACTTC. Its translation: CASVGRNEQYF.

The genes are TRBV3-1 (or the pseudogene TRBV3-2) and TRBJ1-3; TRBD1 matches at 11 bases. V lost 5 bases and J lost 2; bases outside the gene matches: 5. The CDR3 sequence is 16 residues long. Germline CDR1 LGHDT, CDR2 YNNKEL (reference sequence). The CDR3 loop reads CASSSRTGGPGNTIYF. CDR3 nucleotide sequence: TGTGCCAGCAGCTCCCGGACAGGGGGCCCTGGAAACACCATATATTTT.

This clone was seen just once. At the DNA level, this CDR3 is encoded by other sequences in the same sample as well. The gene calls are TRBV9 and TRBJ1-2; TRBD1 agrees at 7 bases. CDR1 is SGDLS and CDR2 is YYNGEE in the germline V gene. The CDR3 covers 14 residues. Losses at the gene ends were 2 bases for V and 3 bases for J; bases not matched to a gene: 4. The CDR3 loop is CASSVGDSYYGYTF. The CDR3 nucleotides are TGTGCCAGCAGCGTCGGGGACAGTTACTATGGCTACACCTTC. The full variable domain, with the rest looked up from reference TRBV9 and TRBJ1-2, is DSGVTQTPKHLITATGQRVTLRCSPRSGDLSVYWYQQSLDQGLQFLIQYYNGEERAKGNILERFSAQQFPDLHSELNLSSLELGDSALYFCASSVGDSYYGYTFGSGTRLTVV.

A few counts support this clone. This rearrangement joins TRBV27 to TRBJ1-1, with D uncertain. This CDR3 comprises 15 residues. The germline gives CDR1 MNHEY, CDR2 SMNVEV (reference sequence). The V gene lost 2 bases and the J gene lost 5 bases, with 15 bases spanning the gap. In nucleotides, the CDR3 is TGTGCCAGCAGTTTAGGCGGACGAGAGGGAACTGAAGCTTTCTTT. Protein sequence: CASSLGGREGTEAFF.

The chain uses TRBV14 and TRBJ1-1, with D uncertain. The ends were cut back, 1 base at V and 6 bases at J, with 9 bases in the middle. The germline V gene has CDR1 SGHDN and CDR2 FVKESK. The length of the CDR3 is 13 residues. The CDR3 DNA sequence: TGTGCCAGCAGCCAAGTCGGTGTATCTGAAGCTTTCTTT. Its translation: CASSQVGVSEAFF.

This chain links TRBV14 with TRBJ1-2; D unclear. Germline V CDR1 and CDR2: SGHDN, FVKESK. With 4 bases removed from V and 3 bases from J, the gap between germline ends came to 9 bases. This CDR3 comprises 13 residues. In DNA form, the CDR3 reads TGTGCCAGCAGCCTGATGCTAGACTATGGCTACACCTTC. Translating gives CASSLMLDYGYTF.

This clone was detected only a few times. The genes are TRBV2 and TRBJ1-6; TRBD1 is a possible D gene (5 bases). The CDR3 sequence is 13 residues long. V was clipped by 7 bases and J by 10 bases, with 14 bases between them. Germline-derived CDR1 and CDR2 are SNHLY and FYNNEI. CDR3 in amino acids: CASNEGGESPLHF. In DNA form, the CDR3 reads TGTGCCAGCAACGAGGGAGGGGAATCACCCCTCCACTTT. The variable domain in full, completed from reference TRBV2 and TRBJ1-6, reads EPEVTQTPSHQVTQMGQEVILRCVPISNHLYFYWYRQILGQKVEFLVSFYNNEISEKSEIFDDQFSVERPDGSNFTLKIRSTKLEDSAMYFCASNEGGESPLHFGNGTRLTVT.

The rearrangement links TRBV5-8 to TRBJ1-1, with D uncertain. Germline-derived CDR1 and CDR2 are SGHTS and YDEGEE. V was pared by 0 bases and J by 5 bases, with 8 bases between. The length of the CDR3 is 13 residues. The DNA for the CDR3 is TGTGCCAGCAGCTTGGCCTTGCGGACTGAAGCTTTCTTT. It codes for CASSLALRTEAFF.

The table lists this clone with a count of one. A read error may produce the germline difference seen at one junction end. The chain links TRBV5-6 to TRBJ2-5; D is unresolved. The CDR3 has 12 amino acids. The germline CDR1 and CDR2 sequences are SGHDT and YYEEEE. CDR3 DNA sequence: TGTGCCACCAGCTCCCTATTTGGGACCCAGTACTTC. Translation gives CATSSLFGTQYF.

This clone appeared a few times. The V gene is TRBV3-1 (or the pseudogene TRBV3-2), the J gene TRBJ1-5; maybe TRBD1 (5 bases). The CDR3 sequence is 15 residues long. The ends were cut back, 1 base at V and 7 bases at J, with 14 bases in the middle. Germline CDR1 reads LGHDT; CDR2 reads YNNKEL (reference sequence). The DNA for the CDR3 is TGTGCCAGCAGCCAAGGGGGGGACTTTTGGCAGCCCCAGCATTTT. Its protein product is CASSQGGDFWQPQHF.

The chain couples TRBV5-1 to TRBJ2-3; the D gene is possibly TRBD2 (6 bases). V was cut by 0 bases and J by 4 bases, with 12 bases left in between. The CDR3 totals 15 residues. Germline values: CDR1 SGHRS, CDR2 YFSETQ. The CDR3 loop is CASSLGSGRADTQYF. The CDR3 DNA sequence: TGCGCCAGCAGCTTGGGGAGCGGGCGGGCAGATACGCAGTATTTT.

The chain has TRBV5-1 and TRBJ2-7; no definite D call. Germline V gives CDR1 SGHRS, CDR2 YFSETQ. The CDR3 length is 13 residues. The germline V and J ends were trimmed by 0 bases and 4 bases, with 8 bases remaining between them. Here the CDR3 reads CASSLGQDYEQYF. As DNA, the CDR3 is TGCGCCAGCAGCTTGGGCCAGGATTACGAGCAGTACTTC.

CDR3 protein: CASSIGQGDQPQHF. The CDR3 DNA sequence: TGTGCCAGCAGCATTGGCCAGGGGGATCAGCCCCAGCATTTT. The chain is built from TRBV7-2 and TRBJ1-5; 7 bases map to TRBD1. The CDR3 consists of 14 residues. The germline gives CDR1 SGHTA, CDR2 FQGNSA. J lost 5 bases, V lost 5 bases, and 6 bases had no gene match.

Here the CDR3 DNA reads TGTGCCAGCAGCGTAGGGGGCTGGATACGGTACCAAGAGACCCAGTACTTC. Its translation is CASSVGGWIRYQETQYF. The rearrangement uses TRBV9 and TRBJ2-5, with a weak D call TRBD1 (5 bases). Germline CDR1 and CDR2: SGDLS and YYNGEE. The CDR3 runs to 17 residues. V shed 0 bases and J shed 0 bases, with 15 bases lying between them.

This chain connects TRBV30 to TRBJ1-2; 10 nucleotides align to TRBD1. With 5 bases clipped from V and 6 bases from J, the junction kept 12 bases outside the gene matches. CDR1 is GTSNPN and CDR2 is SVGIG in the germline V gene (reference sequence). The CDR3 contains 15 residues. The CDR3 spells CAWSSMTGGANGYTF. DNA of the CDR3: TGTGCCTGGTCTTCTATGACAGGGGGCGCGAATGGCTACACCTTC.